The entry that follows covers one T cell receptor beta chain sequence. Profiling relied on immunoSEQ multiplex PCR, and the TCRdb table lists in-frame clones only, not all of them. The sample shows about 87,000 clones, roughly nine tenths of them seen only once. This specimen belongs to a study of PD-L1 blockade in urothelial cancer. Study as a whole: The median T cell count in blood samples was 140,000 to 150,000.

Time point noted: pretreatment peripheral blood. Locally advanced or metastatic urothelial carcinoma was present in patients. The V gene's germline CDR1 is KGHSH and CDR2 LQKENI. The CDR3 sequence is 13 residues long. The V and J ends lost 6 bases and 4 bases, in that order; junction bases with no gene match: 4. The chain joins TRBV18 to TRBJ2-7; the match to TRBD2 covers 9 bases. This TCR was recovered from a woman of 80 years or more with urothelial cancer. This sample comprised PBMCs, obtained around atezolizumab (anti-PD-L1) treatment. As DNA, the CDR3 is TGTGCCAGCTCTAGCGGGAGTGGGTACGAGCAGTACTTC. This translates into CASSSGSGYEQYF.